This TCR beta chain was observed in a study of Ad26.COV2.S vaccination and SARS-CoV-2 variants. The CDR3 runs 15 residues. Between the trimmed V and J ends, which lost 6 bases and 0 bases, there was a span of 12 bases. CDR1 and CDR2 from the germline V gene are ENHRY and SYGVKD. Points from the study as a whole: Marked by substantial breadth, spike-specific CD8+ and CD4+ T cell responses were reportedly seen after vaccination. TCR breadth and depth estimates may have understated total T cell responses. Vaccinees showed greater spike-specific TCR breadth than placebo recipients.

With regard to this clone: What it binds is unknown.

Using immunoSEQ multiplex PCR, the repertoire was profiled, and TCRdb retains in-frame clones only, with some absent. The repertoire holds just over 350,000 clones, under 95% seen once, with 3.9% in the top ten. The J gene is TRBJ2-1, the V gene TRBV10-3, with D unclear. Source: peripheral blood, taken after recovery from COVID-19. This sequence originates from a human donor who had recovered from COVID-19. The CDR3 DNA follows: TGTGCCATCAGGGACCAGACGAGCTCCTACAATGAGCAGTTCTTC. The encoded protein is CAIRDQTSSYNEQFF.